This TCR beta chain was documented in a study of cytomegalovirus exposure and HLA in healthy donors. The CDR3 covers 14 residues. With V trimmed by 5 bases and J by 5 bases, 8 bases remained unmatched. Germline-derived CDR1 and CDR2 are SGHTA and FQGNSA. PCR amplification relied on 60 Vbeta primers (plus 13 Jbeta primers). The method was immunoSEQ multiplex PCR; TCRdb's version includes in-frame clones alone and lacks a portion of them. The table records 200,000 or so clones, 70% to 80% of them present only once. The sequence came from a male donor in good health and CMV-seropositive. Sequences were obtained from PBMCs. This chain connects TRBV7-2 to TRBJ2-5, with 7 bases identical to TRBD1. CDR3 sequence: CASSDSGGVETQYF. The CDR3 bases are TGTGCCAGCAGCGATTCAGGGGGAGTGGAGACCCAGTACTTC.